This T cell receptor beta chain was recovered during a study of vaccination and CD4 T cells after COVID-19. The wider study: The authors exposed cells to overlapping spike peptides derived from SARS-CoV-2, HCoV-NL63, HCoV-OC43 and HCoV-229E. Study-wide findings and caveats: Only after vaccination were a median approximately 86% of convalescents' reactive clones seen. Sampling was limited to relatively few convalescent patients, with no early post-infection timepoints studied.

Treatment described: roughly 10-day PBMC culture with coronavirus spike peptide pools or control peptides (ViraFEST assay). Wells that each held 1.8 million or so PBMCs were cultured with 9.5 to 10 IU/ml IL-2 and approximately 9.5 ug/ml peptide pools. At the Johns Hopkins FTIC core, DNA taken from cultured CD4+ T cells was sequenced by way of the Oncomine TCR Beta short-read assay. One entry per CDR3 protein, called by TCRdb with MiXCR from the PCR reads. The table lists 7,500 to 9,000 distinct CDR3 sequences, 20% to 25% of them singletons. The germline V gene has CDR1 LNHDA and CDR2 SQIVND (reference sequence). CDR3 length: 12 residues. This clonotype was counted between two and nine times. As yet, its antigen is unknown. At one of its ends the junction is not consistent with the germline gene, which may arise from a read error.

The chain employs TRBV19 and TRBJ2-7; TRBD1 matches 9 bases. Material: CD4+ T cells from blood, cultured in vitro, obtained after SARS-CoV-2 vaccination. The sequence derives from a human donor who had recovered from COVID-19. CDR3 nucleotides: TGTGCCAGTAGTACGCATCGGACAGGGGTGCACTTC. As protein: CASSTHRTGVHF.